Each of the 13 T cell receptor beta chains below was sequenced from the same sample in a study of T cells in localized non-small cell lung cancer. TCRdb's table, derived via immunoSEQ multiplex PCR, lists solely in-frame clones and lacks some. The repertoire holds 6,500 to 8,000 clones, under 55% seen once, with 3.5% to 4% in the top ten. This specimen was lymph node tissue, taken before any cancer treatment. The receptor source for this set is a man aged 35-69 years with stage I lung adenocarcinoma.

The chain joins TRBV11-3 to TRBJ1-1; D may be TRBD1 (6 bases). Germline lookup yields CDR1 SGHNT and CDR2 YENEEA. This CDR3 comprises 14 residues. The V end was cut by 5 bases, the J end by 5 bases, with 15 bases between. This CDR3 is CASSVQQGITEAFF. The DNA of the CDR3 is TGTGCCAGCAGCGTCCAACAGGGTATAACTGAAGCTTTCTTT.

The chain carries TRBV6-8 and TRBJ2-3; D may be TRBD1 (5 bases). Germline V gene sequence: CDR1 MNHGY, CDR2 SAAAGT. This CDR3 has 17 residues. Trimming removed 0 bases at V and 3 bases at J, with 16 bases between. The CDR3 bases are TGTGCCAGCAGTTACTCACTCCCAGGGTCGGGTACAGATACGCAGTATTTT. Translated, it gives CASSYSLPGSGTDTQYF.

V is TRBV10-2 and J is TRBJ2-6; D uncertain. Germline CDR1 WSHSY, CDR2 SAAADI. Trimming cost V 2 bases and J 0 bases, with 5 bases left between them. The CDR3 extends over 15 amino acids. The DNA for the CDR3 is TGCGCCAGCAGTGAGACTGGCTCTGGGGCCAACGTCCTGACTTTC. Amino acids: CASSETGSGANVLTF.

This clone is labeled medium-sized. V usage is TRBV11-3 and J usage is TRBJ2-2, with 8 bases that match TRBD2. Per the germline V gene, CDR1 is SGHNT and CDR2 is YENEEA. CDR3 size: 14 residues. Trimming at V came to 8 bases and at J to 3 bases, leaving 5 bases not matched to a gene. The CDR3 DNA sequence: TGTGCCAGCCGGGGACTAGTATACACCGGGGAGCTGTTTTTT. Encoded protein: CASRGLVYTGELFF. Based on the CDR3 plus reference TRBV11-3 and TRBJ2-2, the full variable domain is EAGVVQSPRYKIIEKKQPVAFWCNPISGHNTLYWYLQNLGQGPELLIRYENEEAVDDSQLPKDRFSAERLKGVDSTLKIQPAELGDSAVYLCASRGLVYTGELFFGEGSRLTVL.

This clone was picked up a small number of times. The chain combines TRBV6-8 with TRBJ2-2; D might be TRBD1 (5 bases). Trimming cost V 10 bases and J 2 bases, with 14 bases left between them. CDR1 and CDR2 (germline): MNHGY, SAAAGT. The length of the CDR3 is 14 residues. CDR3 coding DNA: TGTGCCATCAGAAGGGGCCTTAACACCGGGGAGCTGTTTTTT. This encodes CAIRRGLNTGELFF.

Relative to its sample, this clone is medium-sized. The gene calls are TRBV4-1 and TRBJ2-7; 8 positions agree with TRBD2. The trim removed 0 bases at V and 2 bases at J, leaving 6 bases unmatched. The CDR3 is 16 amino acids. Looked up from germline, CDR1 is MGHRA and CDR2 is YSYEKL. CDR3 region: CASSQDHPGGTYEQYF. The CDR3 DNA is TGCGCCAGCAGCCAAGATCACCCGGGGGGGACCTACGAGCAGTACTTC.

This clone has more than one count but fewer than ten. The V and J genes are TRBV11-3 and TRBJ2-3; 9 bases match TRBD1. The CDR3 length is 15 residues. With 5 bases clipped from V and 7 bases from J, the junction kept 10 bases outside the gene matches. Germline V gives CDR1 SGHNT, CDR2 YENEEA. The CDR3 loop reads CASSPGGTGTHTQYF. The CDR3 nucleotides are TGTGCCAGCAGCCCTGGGGGGACAGGGACACATACGCAGTATTTT. Full variable domain (outside the CDR3, taken from reference TRBV11-3 and TRBJ2-3): EAGVVQSPRYKIIEKKQPVAFWCNPISGHNTLYWYLQNLGQGPELLIRYENEEAVDDSQLPKDRFSAERLKGVDSTLKIQPAELGDSAVYLCASSPGGTGTHTQYFGPGTRLTVL.

The V gene is TRBV11-3, the J gene TRBJ2-5, with 7 bases aligning to TRBD2. The CDR3 runs 16 residues. Germline loops: CDR1 SGHNT, CDR2 YENEEA. Trimming took 5 bases from V and 4 from J; bases not matched to a gene: 13. The CDR3 spells CASSIASHRGVETQYF. The CDR3 nucleotides read TGTGCCAGCAGCATTGCTAGCCATCGGGGGGTAGAGACCCAGTACTTC.

The chain is built from TRBV30 and TRBJ2-7; D not resolved. The V gene's germline CDR1 is GTSNPN and CDR2 SVGIG (reference sequence). CDR3 length: 11 amino acids. CDR3 in DNA: TGTGGGCTGGGCAGTTCCTACGAGCAGTACTTC. As protein: CGLGSSYEQYF.

V usage is TRBV5-1 and J usage is TRBJ2-3; D gene unclear. The CDR3 is 15 residues long. V was shortened by 2 bases and J by 2 bases, with 12 bases between the two germline ends. The V gene's germline CDR1 is SGHRS and CDR2 YFSETQ. The DNA of the CDR3 is TGCGCCAGCAGCTTCGGCTACACAGCCACAGATACGCAGTATTTT. Translated, it gives CASSFGYTATDTQYF.

V gene TRBV19 combines with J gene TRBJ2-2; possible D gene TRBD2, 6 bases. The CDR3 totals 13 residues. Deletions cut 3 bases from V and 5 bases from J, with 7 bases between. Germline CDR1 reads LNHDA; CDR2 reads SQIVND (reference sequence). The DNA of the CDR3 is TGTGCCAGTAGTATGCGGGAAACCGGGGAGCTGTTTTTT. Its protein product is CASSMRETGELFF.

V and J are TRBV28 and TRBJ2-5, with D unclear. Germline CDR1 is MDHEN and CDR2 is SYDVKM. This CDR3 contains 15 residues. The V gene lost 2 bases and the J gene lost 1 base, with 11 bases spanning the gap. The CDR3 reads CASSLMTRSQETQYF. The CDR3 DNA follows: TGTGCCAGCAGTTTAATGACGCGGAGCCAAGAGACCCAGTACTTC. Full variable domain (rest looked up from reference TRBV28 and TRBJ2-5): DVKVTQSSRYLVKRTGEKVFLECVQDMDHENMFWYRQDPGLGLRLIYFSYDVKMKEKGDIPEGYSVSREKKERFSLILESASTNQTSMYLCASSLMTRSQETQYFGPGTRLLVL.

The chain combines TRBV29-1 with TRBJ2-7; tentatively, D is TRBD2 (6 bases). Trimming cost V 7 bases and J 5 bases, with 15 bases left between them. CDR1 and CDR2 from the germline V gene are SQVTM and ANQGSEA. The CDR3 runs 12 residues. CDR3 amino acids: CSADVTGDEQYF. The CDR3, as DNA: TGCAGCGCTGATGTGACGGGGGACGAGCAGTACTTC.